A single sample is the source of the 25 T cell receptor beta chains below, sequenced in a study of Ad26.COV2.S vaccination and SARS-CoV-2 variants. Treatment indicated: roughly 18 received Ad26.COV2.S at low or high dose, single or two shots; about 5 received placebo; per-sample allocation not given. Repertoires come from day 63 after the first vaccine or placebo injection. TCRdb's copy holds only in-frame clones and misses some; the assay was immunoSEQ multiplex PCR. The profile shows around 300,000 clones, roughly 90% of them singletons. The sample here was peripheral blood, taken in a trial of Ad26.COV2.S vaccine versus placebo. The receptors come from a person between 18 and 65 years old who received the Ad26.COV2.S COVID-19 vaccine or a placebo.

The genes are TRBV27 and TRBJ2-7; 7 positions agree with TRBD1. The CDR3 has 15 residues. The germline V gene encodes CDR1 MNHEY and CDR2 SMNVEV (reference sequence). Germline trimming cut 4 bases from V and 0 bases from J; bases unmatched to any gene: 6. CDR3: CASSYATGNSYEQYF. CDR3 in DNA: TGTGCCAGCAGTTATGCGACAGGGAACTCCTACGAGCAGTACTTC.

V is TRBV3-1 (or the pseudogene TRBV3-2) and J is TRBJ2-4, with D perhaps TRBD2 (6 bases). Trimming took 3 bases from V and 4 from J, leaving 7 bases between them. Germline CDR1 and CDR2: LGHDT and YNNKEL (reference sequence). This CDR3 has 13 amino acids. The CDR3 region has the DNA TGTGCCAGCAGCCAGGGGAGGAAAAACATTCAGTACTTC. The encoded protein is CASSQGRKNIQYF.

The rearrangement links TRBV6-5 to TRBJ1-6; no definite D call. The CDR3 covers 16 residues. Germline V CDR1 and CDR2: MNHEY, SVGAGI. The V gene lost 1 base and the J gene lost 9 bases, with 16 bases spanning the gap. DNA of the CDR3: TGTGCCAGCAGTTACTTAATTCGGCCTTTCCCTTCACCCCTCCACTTT. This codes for CASSYLIRPFPSPLHF.

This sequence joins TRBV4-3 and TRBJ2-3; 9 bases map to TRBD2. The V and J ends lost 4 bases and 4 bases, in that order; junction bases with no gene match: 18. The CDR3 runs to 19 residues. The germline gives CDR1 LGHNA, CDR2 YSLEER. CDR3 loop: CASSPALGGSGGTSDTQYF. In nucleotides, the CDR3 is TGCGCCAGCAGCCCCGCCTTGGGGGGCAGCGGGGGGACCTCAGATACGCAGTATTTT.

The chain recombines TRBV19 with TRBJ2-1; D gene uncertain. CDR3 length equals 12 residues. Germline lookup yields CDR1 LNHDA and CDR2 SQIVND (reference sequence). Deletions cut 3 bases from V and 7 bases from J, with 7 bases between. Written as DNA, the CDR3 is TGTGCCAGTAGTATGATGTATAATGAGCAGTTCTTC. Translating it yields CASSMMYNEQFF.

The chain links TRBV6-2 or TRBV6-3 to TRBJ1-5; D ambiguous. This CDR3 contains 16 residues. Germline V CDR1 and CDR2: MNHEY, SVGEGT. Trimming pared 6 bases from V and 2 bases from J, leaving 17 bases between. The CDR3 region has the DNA TGTGCCAGCAGCATGGGAGGCCGTGCGGGCAATCAGCCCCAGCATTTT. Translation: CASSMGGRAGNQPQHF.

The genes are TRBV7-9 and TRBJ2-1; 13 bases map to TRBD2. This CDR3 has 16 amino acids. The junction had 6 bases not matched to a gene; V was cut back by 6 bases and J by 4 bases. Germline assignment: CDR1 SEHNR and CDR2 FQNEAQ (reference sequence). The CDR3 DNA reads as TGTGCCAGCAGATCCGGACTAGCGGGAGTATACAATGAGCAGTTCTTC. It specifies CASRSGLAGVYNEQFF.

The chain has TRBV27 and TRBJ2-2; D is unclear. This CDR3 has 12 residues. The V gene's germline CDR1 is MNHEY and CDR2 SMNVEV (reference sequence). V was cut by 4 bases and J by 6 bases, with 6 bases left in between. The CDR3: CASSWLSGELFF. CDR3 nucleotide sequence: TGTGCCAGCAGTTGGCTATCCGGGGAGCTGTTTTTT.

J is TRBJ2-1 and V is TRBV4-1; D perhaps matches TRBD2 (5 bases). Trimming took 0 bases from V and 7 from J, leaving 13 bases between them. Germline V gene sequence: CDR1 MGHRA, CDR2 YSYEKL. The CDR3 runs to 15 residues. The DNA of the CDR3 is TGCGCCAGCAGCCAAGAAGGGCTAGCTTTGAATGAGCAGTTCTTC. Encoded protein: CASSQEGLALNEQFF.

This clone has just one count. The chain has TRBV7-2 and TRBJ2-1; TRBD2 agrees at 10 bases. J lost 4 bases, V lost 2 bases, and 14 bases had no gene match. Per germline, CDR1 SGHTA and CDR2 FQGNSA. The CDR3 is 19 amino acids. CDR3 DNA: TGTGCCAGCAGCTTATTTGTCCTAGCTAGCGGGAGTGGTTACAATGAGCAGTTCTTC. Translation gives CASSLFVLASGSGYNEQFF.

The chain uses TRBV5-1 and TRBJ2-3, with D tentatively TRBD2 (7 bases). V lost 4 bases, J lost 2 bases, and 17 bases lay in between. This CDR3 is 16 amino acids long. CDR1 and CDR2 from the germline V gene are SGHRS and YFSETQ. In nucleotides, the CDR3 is TGCGCCAGCAGCCCTACGGGGGGCATCGCCACAGATACGCAGTATTTT. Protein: CASSPTGGIATDTQYF.

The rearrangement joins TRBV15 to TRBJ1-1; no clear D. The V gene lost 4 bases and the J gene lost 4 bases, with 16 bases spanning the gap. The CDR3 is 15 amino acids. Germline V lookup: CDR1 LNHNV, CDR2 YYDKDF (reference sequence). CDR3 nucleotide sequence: TGTGCCACCAGCACCGGAGATTACCTGGGCACTGAAGCTTTCTTT. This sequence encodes CATSTGDYLGTEAFF. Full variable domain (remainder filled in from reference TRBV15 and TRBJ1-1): DAMVIQNPRYQVTQFGKPVTLSCSQTLNHNVMYWYQQKSSQAPKLLFHYYDKDFNNEADTPDNFQSRRPNTSFCFLDIRSPGLGDTAMYLCATSTGDYLGTEAFFGQGTRLTVV.

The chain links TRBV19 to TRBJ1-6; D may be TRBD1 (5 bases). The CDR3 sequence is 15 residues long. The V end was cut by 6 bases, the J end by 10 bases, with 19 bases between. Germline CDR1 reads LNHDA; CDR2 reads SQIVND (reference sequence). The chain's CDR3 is CASRSVEGDRSPLHF. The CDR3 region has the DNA TGTGCCAGTAGATCAGTGGAAGGGGACCGGTCACCCCTCCACTTT.

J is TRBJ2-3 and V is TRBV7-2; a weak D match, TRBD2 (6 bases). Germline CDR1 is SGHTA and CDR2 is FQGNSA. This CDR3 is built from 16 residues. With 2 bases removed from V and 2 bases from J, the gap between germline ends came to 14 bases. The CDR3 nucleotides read TGTGCCAGCAGCTTAAGCGGGTCGGCCCTCACAGATACGCAGTATTTT. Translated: CASSLSGSALTDTQYF. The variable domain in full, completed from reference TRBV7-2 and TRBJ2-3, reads GAGVSQSPSNKVTEKGKDVELRCDPISGHTALYWYRQSLGQGLEFLIYFQGNSAPDKSGLPSDRFSAERTGGSVSTLTIQRTQQEDSAVYLCASSLSGSALTDTQYFGPGTRLTVL.

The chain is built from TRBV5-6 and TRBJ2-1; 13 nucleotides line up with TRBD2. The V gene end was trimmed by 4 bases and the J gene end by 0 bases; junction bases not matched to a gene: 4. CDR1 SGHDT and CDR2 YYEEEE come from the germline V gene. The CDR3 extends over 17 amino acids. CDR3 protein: CASSPGLAGSSYNEQFF. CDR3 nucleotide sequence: TGTGCCAGCAGCCCGGGACTAGCGGGGAGCTCCTACAATGAGCAGTTCTTC.

The CDR3 region has the DNA TGCGCCAGCAGCCAAGATCCCAGGGGCTTGGACACTGAAGCTTTCTTT. Amino acid sequence: CASSQDPRGLDTEAFF. This chain connects TRBV4-3 to TRBJ1-1; possible D gene TRBD1, 6 bases. The V end was cut by 0 bases, the J end by 3 bases, with 14 bases between. In germline, CDR1 is LGHNA, CDR2 YSLEER. The CDR3 is made up of 16 amino acids.

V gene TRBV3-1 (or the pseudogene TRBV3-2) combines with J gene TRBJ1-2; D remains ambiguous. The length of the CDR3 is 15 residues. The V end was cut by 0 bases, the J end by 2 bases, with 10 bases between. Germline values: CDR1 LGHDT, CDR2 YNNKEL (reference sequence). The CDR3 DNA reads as TGTGCCAGCAGCCAAGATGCCGGCGGCAACTATGGCTACACCTTC. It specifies CASSQDAGGNYGYTF.

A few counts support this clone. The CDR3 spells CASSLGGGGPNTGELFF. The DNA for the CDR3 is TGTGCCAGCAGCTTAGGAGGCGGAGGACCGAACACCGGGGAGCTGTTTTTT. The rearrangement links TRBV7-2 to TRBJ2-2; maybe TRBD2 (5 bases). Germline CDR1 SGHTA, CDR2 FQGNSA. There are 17 residues in the CDR3. Trimming stripped 1 base from V and 0 bases from J, with 12 bases between.

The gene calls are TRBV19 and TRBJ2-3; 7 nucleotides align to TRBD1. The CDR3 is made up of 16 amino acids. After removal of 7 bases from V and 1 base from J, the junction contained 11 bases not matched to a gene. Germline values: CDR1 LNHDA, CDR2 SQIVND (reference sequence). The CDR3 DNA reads TGTGCCAGTAATCCTACCGGGACAGTCGGCACAGATACGCAGTATTTT. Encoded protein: CASNPTGTVGTDTQYF.

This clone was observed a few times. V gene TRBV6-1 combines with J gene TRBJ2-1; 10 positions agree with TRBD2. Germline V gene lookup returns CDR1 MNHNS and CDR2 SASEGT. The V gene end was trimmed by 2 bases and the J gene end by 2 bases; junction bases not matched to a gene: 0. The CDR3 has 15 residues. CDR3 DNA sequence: TGTGCCAGCAGTGAAAGCGGGGGGGCCTACAATGAGCAGTTCTTC. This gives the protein CASSESGGAYNEQFF.

The CDR3 here is CASSYSRGGQTGELFF. As DNA, the CDR3 is TGTGCCAGCAGTTACTCACGGGGGGGCCAGACCGGGGAGCTGTTTTTT. The chain couples TRBV6-5 to TRBJ2-2; TRBD2 matches 8 bases. Germline CDR1 MNHEY, CDR2 SVGAGI. This CDR3 contains 16 residues. V gave up 0 bases and J gave up 5 bases; unmatched junction bases: 5.

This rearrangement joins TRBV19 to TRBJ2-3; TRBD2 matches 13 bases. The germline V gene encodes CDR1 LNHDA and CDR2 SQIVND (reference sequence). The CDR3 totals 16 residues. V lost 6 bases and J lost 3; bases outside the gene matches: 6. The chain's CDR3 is CASSLTSGGVTDTQYF. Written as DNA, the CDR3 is TGTGCCAGTAGCCTAACTAGCGGGGGGGTGACAGATACGCAGTATTTT.

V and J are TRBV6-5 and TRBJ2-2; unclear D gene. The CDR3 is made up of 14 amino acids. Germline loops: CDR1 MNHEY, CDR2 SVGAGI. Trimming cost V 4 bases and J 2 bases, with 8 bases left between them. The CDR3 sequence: CASSSRVNTGELFF. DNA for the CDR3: TGTGCCAGCAGTTCTAGAGTTAACACCGGGGAGCTGTTTTTT.

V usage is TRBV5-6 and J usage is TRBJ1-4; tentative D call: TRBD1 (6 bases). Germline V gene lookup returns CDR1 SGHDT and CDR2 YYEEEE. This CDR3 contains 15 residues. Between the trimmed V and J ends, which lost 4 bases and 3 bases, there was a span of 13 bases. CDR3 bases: TGTGCCAGCAGCCTAAAATCAGGGGCTAATGAAAAACTGTTTTTT. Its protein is CASSLKSGANEKLFF.

CDR3 sequence: CSASEANQPQHF. The CDR3, as DNA: TGCAGTGCTAGTGAGGCTAATCAGCCCCAGCATTTT. The chain links TRBV20-1 to TRBJ1-5, with unresolved D. The germline V gene encodes CDR1 DFQATT and CDR2 SNEGSKA (reference sequence). Trimming took off 3 bases at V and 4 bases at J, with 7 bases between the two ends. CDR3 length: 12 residues.